Given below is one T cell receptor beta chain in context. In the original workflow: For nucleated cells, counts were estimated from reference gene primer amplification. Profiled with immunoSEQ multiplex PCR; TCRdb holds only in-frame clones, not every one. V, J and clone size reflect that table, while D and trimming were determined from the DNA. The repertoire holds hundreds of thousands of clones, with 75% to 90% as singletons. Germline V CDR1 and CDR2: SGHNT, YYREEE (reference sequence). The CDR3 is made up of 14 amino acids. V gave up 0 bases and J gave up 1 base, with 7 bases separating them. This sample stems from a study of blood T cell repertoires in COVID-19. Overall study: Both acute and convalescent COVID-19 samples were obtained from the United States, Italy and Spain. In each case, the material was cDNA or gDNA derived from T cells, B-cell-depleted T cells, or PBMCs.

The Seattle patients joined while their infection was active and were tracked longitudinally afterward. Material for sequencing was peripheral blood. The chain is built from TRBV5-4 and TRBJ2-5; possible D gene TRBD1, 5 bases. The TCR sequence derives from a woman between 65 and 79 years old with COVID-19, enrolled during active disease. CDR3 nucleotide sequence: TGTGCCAGCAGCTTGGACAGGACCCAAGAGACCCAGTACTTC. Translating gives CASSLDRTQETQYF.